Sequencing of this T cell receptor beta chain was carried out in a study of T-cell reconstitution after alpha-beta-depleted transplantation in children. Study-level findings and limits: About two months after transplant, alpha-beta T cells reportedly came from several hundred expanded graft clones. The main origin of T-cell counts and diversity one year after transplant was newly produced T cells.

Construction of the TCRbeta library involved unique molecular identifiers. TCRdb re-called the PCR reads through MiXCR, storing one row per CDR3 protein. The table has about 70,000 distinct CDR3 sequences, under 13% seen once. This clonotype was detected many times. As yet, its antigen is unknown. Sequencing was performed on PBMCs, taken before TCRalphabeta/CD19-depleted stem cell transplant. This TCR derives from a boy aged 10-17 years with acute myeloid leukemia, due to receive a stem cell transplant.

CDR3 protein: CASSLIRGSYNEQFF. CDR3 coding DNA: TGTGCCAGCAGCCTTATCAGGGGGTCCTACAATGAGCAGTTCTTC. This chain joins TRBV7-2 and TRBJ2-1, with 7 bases that match TRBD1. Germline loops: CDR1 SGHTA, CDR2 FQGNSA. With 5 bases clipped from V and 1 base from J, the junction kept 5 bases outside the gene matches. There are 15 residues in the CDR3.